Listed below are T cell receptor beta chains from one sample, sequenced in a study of T cells after yellow fever vaccination. TCRdb redid the calling of the 5' RACE reads with MiXCR, one entry per CDR3 protein. This sample carries some 340,000 distinct CDR3 sequences, about 10% of them seen once, and the ten largest clones take less than 3.5%. Sequenced here: CD4+ T cells sorted from PBMCs, sampled 45 days after the yellow fever booster vaccination. Receptor source: a man aged 18 to 35 who received the YFV17D yellow fever vaccine. Each CDR3 is given with its conserved first and last residue. Fields, in order: J gene, D gene, clone size, V gene, CDR3 DNA, CDR3 protein. The D gene is left open where the match is weak. Clone size is stated in some rows and not others, as once, few, many or a class when expanded.

TRBJ1-1,NA,NA,TRBV9,TGTGCCAGCAGTGGACGGGACGGAATCTTGGGGGGTACTGAAGCTTTCTTT,CASSGRDGILGGTEAFF
TRBJ1-5,NA,few,TRBV6-2/TRBV6-3,TGTGCCAGCAGTTTACGGCCCGGGACGGGTCAGCCCCAGCATTTT,CASSLRPGTGQPQHF
TRBJ1-1,NA,many,TRBV4-2,TGTGCCAGCAGCCCCCGGGGCTACACTGAAGCTTTCTTT,CASSPRGYTEAFF
TRBJ2-1,NA,NA,TRBV12-5,TGTGCTAGTGGTTTGGTATCGGCCGGTGAGCAGTTCTTC,CASGLVSAGEQFF
TRBJ1-4,NA,many,TRBV4-3,TGCGCCAGCAGCCCCATGGAGTGGGCTAATGAAAAACTGTTTTTT,CASSPMEWANEKLFF
TRBJ1-2,TRBD1,many,TRBV5-1,TGCGCCAGCAGCTTAAATCAGGGACAGGACTATGGCTACACCTTC,CASSLNQGQDYGYTF
TRBJ2-5,TRBD2,many,TRBV5-1,TGCGCCAGCAGCTTGGCCGTGGGTAGCGGGGGTCAGACCCAGTACTTC,CASSLAVGSGGQTQYF
TRBJ2-1,TRBD1,few,TRBV15,TGTGCCACCAGCAGGGACAGGGGCTACAATGAGCAGTTCTTC,CATSRDRGYNEQFF
TRBJ2-1,TRBD1,NA,TRBV7-6,TGTGCCAGCAGCTTAAGGGCAGGGGGTCGGAATGAGCAGTTCTTC,CASSLRAGGRNEQFF
TRBJ2-5,NA,once,TRBV7-9,TGTGCCAGCAGCTTAGGGGTTGACAGACAAGAGACCCAGTACTTC,CASSLGVDRQETQYF
TRBJ2-1,TRBD1,few,TRBV7-8,TGTGCCAGCAGCAGGCTAAGAGGGGACAGGACGAATGAGCAGTTCTTC,CASSRLRGDRTNEQFF
TRBJ2-1,TRBD2,many,TRBV7-8,TGTGCCAGCAGCTTCTTAGCGGGGGTAGGCAATGAGCAGTTCTTC,CASSFLAGVGNEQFF
TRBJ2-6,NA,few,TRBV2,TGTGCCAGCAGAGCAGGGTCTGGGGCCAACGTCCTGACTTTC,CASRAGSGANVLTF
TRBJ2-1,TRBD1,many,TRBV12-3/TRBV12-4,TGTGCCAGCAGTCCTACCTTGGGACAGGGCGAGAGTAGTGAGCAGTTCTTC,CASSPTLGQGESSEQFF
TRBJ2-1,NA,many,TRBV9,TGTGCCAGCAGCTTACTGACGGGTAGCACCTACAATGAGCAGTTCTTC,CASSLLTGSTYNEQFF
TRBJ1-1,NA,few,TRBV29-1,TGCAGCGCCGAGACAGTAACTGAAGCTTTCTTT,CSAETVTEAFF
TRBJ2-7,NA,NA,TRBV7-9,TGTGCCAGCAGCCCGATATACGAGCAGTACTTC,CASSPIYEQYF
TRBJ2-5,NA,NA,TRBV9,TGTGCCAGCAGCGTAGCAGGGACTGAGGGGGAGACCCAGTACTTC,CASSVAGTEGETQYF
TRBJ2-7,NA,many,TRBV7-2,TGTGCCACCTCCGCGGGACCGAACTACGAGCAGTACTTC,CATSAGPNYEQYF
TRBJ2-2,NA,NA,TRBV12-3/TRBV12-4,TGTGCCAGCAGCTTGGGGGGGCCCACCGGGGAGCTGTTTTTT,CASSLGGPTGELFF
TRBJ1-1,TRBD1,NA,TRBV6-6,TGTGCCAGCAAAACTTACGGGACAGGAGGAAACACTGAAGCTTTCTTT,CASKTYGTGGNTEAFF
TRBJ2-2,TRBD2,NA,TRBV19,TGTGCCAGTAGTATAGAACTAGCGGTGAACACCGGGGAGCTGTTTTTT,CASSIELAVNTGELFF
TRBJ2-3,NA,few,TRBV5-4,TGTGCCAGCAGCTTCGGCGGGGAGGCAGATACGCAGTATTTT,CASSFGGEADTQYF
TRBJ2-2,TRBD2,many,TRBV15,TGTGCCACCAGCAGAGATTTTGGGGGTAGCGGGGGACCCGCGAACACCGGGGAGCTGTTTTTT,CATSRDFGGSGGPANTGELFF
TRBJ2-3,TRBD2,few,TRBV20-1,TGCAGTGCTAGCCCTAGCGGGGGGGCTCAAGATACGCAGTATTTT,CSASPSGGAQDTQYF
TRBJ2-1,TRBD1,many,TRBV4-2,TGTGCCAGCAGCCAAGATAGGGACAGGGGGTACAATGAGCAGTTCTTC,CASSQDRDRGYNEQFF
TRBJ1-6,TRBD1,few,TRBV20-1,TGCAGTGCCAGACAGGGAAATTCACCCCTCCACTTT,CSARQGNSPLHF
TRBJ1-2,TRBD1,NA,TRBV15,TGTGCCACCAGCGAAGGGACAGGGGTTAACGGCTACACCTTC,CATSEGTGVNGYTF
TRBJ2-3,NA,NA,TRBV7-9,TGTGCCAGCATTCAAGGGGGGATCAGCACAGATACGCAGTATTTT,CASIQGGISTDTQYF
TRBJ2-3,NA,many,TRBV23-1,TGCGCCAGCAGTCAATCGTACAGGGACCCTGGGGATACGCAGTATTTT,CASSQSYRDPGDTQYF
TRBJ2-5,NA,many,TRBV7-8,TGTGCCAGCAGCTTGCAGGGGGCGGGAGGAGAGACCCAGTACTTC,CASSLQGAGGETQYF
TRBJ1-1,NA,many,TRBV5-1,TGCGCCAGCAGCTTGTCGGGGTCCTTGAACACTGAAGCTTTCTTT,CASSLSGSLNTEAFF
TRBJ1-1,TRBD1,few,TRBV2,TGTGCCATCTCAGGGGGAAGGAACACTGAAGCTTTCTTT,CAISGGRNTEAFF
TRBJ2-3,TRBD2,once,TRBV18,TGTGCCAGCTCGCAGGGACTACTGACAGATACGCAGTATTTT,CASSQGLLTDTQYF
TRBJ2-5,NA,few,TRBV5-1,TGCGCCAGCAGCTTGGACAGGGCGCAAGAGACCCAGTACTTC,CASSLDRAQETQYF
TRBJ2-3,NA,many,TRBV10-3,TGTGCCATCAGTGACAGGGCTGCCACAGATACGCAGTATTTT,CAISDRAATDTQYF
TRBJ1-1,NA,few,TRBV12-3/TRBV12-4,TGTGCCAGCAGGGCTTTGCGAGGAGGGGCTGAAGCTTTCTTT,CASRALRGGAEAFF
TRBJ2-5,NA,NA,TRBV2,TGTGCCAGCGGAGGGGGCGTTCTGGAGACCCAGTACTTC,CASGGGVLETQYF
TRBJ2-3,NA,few,TRBV5-1,TGCGCCAGCAGCTTGCTCACAGGCACAGATACGCAGTATTTT,CASSLLTGTDTQYF
TRBJ2-1,NA,NA,TRBV7-2,TGTGCCAGTTCTGTCTTGTCCCACAATGAGCAGTTCTTC,CASSVLSHNEQFF
TRBJ1-1,NA,NA,TRBV7-2,TGTGCCAGCAGCAGGGACGGACGCACTGAAGCTTTCTTT,CASSRDGRTEAFF
TRBJ2-6,TRBD1,NA,TRBV24-1,TGTGCCACCAGTGATAATCAGGGGGCAGGGGCCAACGTCCTGACTTTC,CATSDNQGAGANVLTF
TRBJ1-1,NA,many,TRBV9,TGTGCCAGCAGCGTAGTCGGGGAGTCGACAGCTTTCTTT,CASSVVGESTAFF
TRBJ1-1,NA,NA,TRBV9,TGTGCCAGCAGCGGTACGTGGGACACTGAAGCTTTCTTT,CASSGTWDTEAFF
TRBJ1-5,NA,few,TRBV11-3,TGTGCCAGCAGCTTAGGAGGGGAAGGGCAGCCCCAGCATTTT,CASSLGGEGQPQHF
TRBJ1-5,NA,NA,TRBV10-3,TGTGCCATCAGGGTACAGGGACATCAGCCCCAGCATTTT,CAIRVQGHQPQHF
TRBJ2-5,NA,NA,TRBV7-2,TGTGCCAGCAGCCCGCGGACACAGCTATGGGAGACCCAGTACTTC,CASSPRTQLWETQYF
TRBJ1-2,NA,NA,TRBV6-1,TGTGCCAGCAGTGAAGTCGCCCACTATGGCTACACCTTC,CASSEVAHYGYTF
TRBJ2-6,NA,many,TRBV27,TGTGCCAGCAGTCCCATGGTGGGTGTCGCTGGGGCCAACGTCCTGACTTTC,CASSPMVGVAGANVLTF
TRBJ2-5,TRBD2,NA,TRBV18,TGTGCCAGCTCACCTGTGCGGGGGGTCCTCCAAGAGACCCAGTACTTC,CASSPVRGVLQETQYF
TRBJ2-5,NA,many,TRBV5-1,TGCGCCAGCAGCCCTTCACGACAGGCCAAAGAGACCCAGTACTTC,CASSPSRQAKETQYF
TRBJ1-1,NA,NA,TRBV20-1,TGCAGTGCTAGTATACCCCCTCTGAACACTGAAGCTTTCTTT,CSASIPPLNTEAFF
TRBJ1-5,NA,few,TRBV6-5,TGTGCCAGCAGATCGGGCGGTAGCAATCAGCCCCAGCATTTT,CASRSGGSNQPQHF
TRBJ1-1,NA,few,TRBV28,TGTGCCAGCAGTTTATTCCGTGAAGCTTTCTTT,CASSLFREAFF
TRBJ2-1,TRBD1,NA,TRBV6-6,TGTGCCAGCACGGCGGGACAGGGGTGGAATGAGCAGTTCTTC,CASTAGQGWNEQFF